The clone carrying this T cell receptor beta chain has at least ten counts. Its specificity is not known. The data were obtained in a study of CD8 T cells in ankylosing spondylitis. Findings of the study overall: Characteristic, it appeared, of ankylosing spondylitis blood was a TCR beta motif of seven or eight highly homologous variants.

The CDR3 has 15 residues. The V segment lost 10 bases and the J segment 3 bases; nucleotides outside the gene matches: 14. Germline CDR1 ENHRY, CDR2 SYGVKD. TCRdb re-called the 5' RACE reads with MiXCR, one entry per CDR3 protein. Altogether about 200,000 distinct CDR3 sequences are present, more than 5.5% being singletons, with the ten largest covering approximately 15%. The TCR originated in a male donor with ankylosing spondylitis. This rearrangement joins TRBV10-3 to TRBJ1-1, with TRBD1 matching 7 bases. Sequencing was carried out using blood, either unsorted or a sorted T cell fraction (not recorded which). CDR3 in DNA: TGTGCCAGCAGAGGTGACAGGGAGTCAGACACTGAAGCTTTCTTT. Translation: CASRGDRESDTEAFF.